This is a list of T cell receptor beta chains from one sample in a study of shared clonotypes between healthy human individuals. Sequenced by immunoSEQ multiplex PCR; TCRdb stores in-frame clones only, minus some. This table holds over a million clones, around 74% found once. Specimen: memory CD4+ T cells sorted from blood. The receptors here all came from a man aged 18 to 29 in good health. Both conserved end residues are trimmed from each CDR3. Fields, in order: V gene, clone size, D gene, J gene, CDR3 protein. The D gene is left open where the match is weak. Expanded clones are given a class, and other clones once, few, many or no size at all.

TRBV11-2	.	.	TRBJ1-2	ASSLSGGYYGYT
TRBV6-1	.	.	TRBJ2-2	ASSEEFGVPGELF
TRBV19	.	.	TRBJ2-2	ASSVSRGGELF
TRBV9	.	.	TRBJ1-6	ASNRSPAGNSPLH
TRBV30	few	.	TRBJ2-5	AWDGTYLGGETQY
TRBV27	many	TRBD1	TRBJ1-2	ASSPSGGRGYT
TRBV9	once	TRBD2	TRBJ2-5	ASSVGAGGPQETQY
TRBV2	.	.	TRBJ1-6	ASSLDRSSPLH
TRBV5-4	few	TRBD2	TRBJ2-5	ASTASGTQETQY
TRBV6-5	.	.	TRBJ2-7	ASRAGTSYEQY
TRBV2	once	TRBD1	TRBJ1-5	ASSGSPGQGRASNQPQH
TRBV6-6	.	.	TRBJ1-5	ASSYRPGVSNQPQH
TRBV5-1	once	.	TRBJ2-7	ASSPDPSYEQY
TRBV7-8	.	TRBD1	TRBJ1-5	ASSQGQAGNQPQH
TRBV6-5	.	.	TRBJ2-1	ASRRTPSSYNEQF
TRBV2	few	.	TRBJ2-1	ASSAEGVGEQF
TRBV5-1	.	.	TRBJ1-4	ASSLSTYVNPGEKLF
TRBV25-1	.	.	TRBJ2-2	ASNKNTGELF
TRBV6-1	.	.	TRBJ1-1	ASSPLGQNTEAF
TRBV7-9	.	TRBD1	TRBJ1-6	ASSPATGGNNSPLH
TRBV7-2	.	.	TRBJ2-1	ASSLDRSSSFVQF
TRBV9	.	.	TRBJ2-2	ASSLSRVDGELF
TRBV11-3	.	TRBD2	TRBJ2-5	ASSRGTSGVETQY
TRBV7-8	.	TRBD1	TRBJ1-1	ASSSKTGSAEAF
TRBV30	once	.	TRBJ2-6	AWRRNTGANVLT
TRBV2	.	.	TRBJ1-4	ASSGGSETNEKLF
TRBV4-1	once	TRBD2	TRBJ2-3	ASSPWDYRSTDTQY
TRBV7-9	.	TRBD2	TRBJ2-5	ASSLGTSTETQY
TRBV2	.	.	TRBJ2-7	ASHSYAGTEQY
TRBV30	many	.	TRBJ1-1	AWSGKAEAF
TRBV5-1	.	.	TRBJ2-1	ASSLEFADNEQF
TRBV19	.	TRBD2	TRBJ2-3	ASTLAAPSDTQY
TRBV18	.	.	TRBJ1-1	ASSPGGSTEAF
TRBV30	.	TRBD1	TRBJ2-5	AWSPGGIGTQY
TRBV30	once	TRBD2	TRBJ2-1	AWSVSSSGIPQF
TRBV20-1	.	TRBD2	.	SASRGNEQY
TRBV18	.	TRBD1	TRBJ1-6	ASSPGQQDSPLH
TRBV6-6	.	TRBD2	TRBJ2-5	ASSYSTSVETQY
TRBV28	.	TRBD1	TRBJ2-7	ASSLDRVYEQY
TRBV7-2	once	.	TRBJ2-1	ASSFSSADNEQF
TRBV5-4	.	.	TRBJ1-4	ASSGQNEKLF
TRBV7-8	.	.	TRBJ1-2	ASSSASRNYGYT
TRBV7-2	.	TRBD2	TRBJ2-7	ASSRGGAGGREQY
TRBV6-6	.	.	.	ASSPPRTANYEQY
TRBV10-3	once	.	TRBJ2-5	AISEGGETQY